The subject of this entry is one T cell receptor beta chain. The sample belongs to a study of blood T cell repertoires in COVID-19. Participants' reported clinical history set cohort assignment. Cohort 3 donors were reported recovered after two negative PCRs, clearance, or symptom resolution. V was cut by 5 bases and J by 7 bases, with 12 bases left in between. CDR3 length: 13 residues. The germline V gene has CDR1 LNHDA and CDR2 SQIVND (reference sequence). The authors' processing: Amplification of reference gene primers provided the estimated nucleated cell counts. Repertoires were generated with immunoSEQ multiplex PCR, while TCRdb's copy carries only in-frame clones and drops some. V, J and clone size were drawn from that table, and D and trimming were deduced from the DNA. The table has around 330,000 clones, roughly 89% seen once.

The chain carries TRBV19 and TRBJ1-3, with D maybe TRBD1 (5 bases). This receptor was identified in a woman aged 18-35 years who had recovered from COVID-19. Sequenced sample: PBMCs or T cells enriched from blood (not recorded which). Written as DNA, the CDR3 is TGTGCCAGTAGTGCAGCCTCAGGGAACACCATATATTTT. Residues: CASSAASGNTIYF.